The present T cell receptor (beta chain) was sequenced within a study of T-cell reconstitution after alpha-beta-depleted transplantation in children. Study-wide results and limits: T-cell numbers and diversity one year post-transplant derived largely from freshly generated T cells. Recipient T cells and thymic progenitors that survived gave rise to the high TCRbeta diversity observed at day 60 in some patients. Alpha-beta T cells present about two months after transplant were reported to originate from several hundred expanded graft clones.

V was clipped by 4 bases and J by 0 bases; unmatched bases: 11. This CDR3 contains 20 residues. Germline lookup yields CDR1 SGHRS and CDR2 YFSETQ. A TCRbeta library incorporating unique molecular identifiers was prepared. TCRdb passed the PCR reads through MiXCR, listing each CDR3 protein once. This table has some 300,000 distinct CDR3 sequences, approximately 7.3% appearing once. This clonotype was detected only a few times. The antigen remains undetermined. The material sequenced was peripheral blood, taken 360 days after TCRalphabeta/CD19-depleted stem cell transplant. The sequence was obtained from a female patient aged 2-9 years who had a stem cell transplant for Fanconi anemia, so the T cells may come from the graft donor. The chain couples TRBV5-1 to TRBJ2-6; 12 bases match TRBD2. CDR3 residues: CASSLTLLAGGYSGANVLTF. The CDR3, as DNA: TGCGCCAGCAGCCTTACCTTACTAGCGGGGGGCTACTCTGGGGCCAACGTCCTGACTTTC.